The 8 T cell receptor beta chains listed next were all sequenced from one sample in a study of blood T cell repertoires in COVID-19. Using immunoSEQ multiplex PCR, the repertoire was profiled, and TCRdb retains in-frame clones only, with some absent. In the table there are about 170,000 clones, over 80% of which are singletons. Sequences were obtained from peripheral blood. The receptors shown here come from a woman aged 50 to 60 with acute or convalescent COVID-19.

The gene calls are TRBV28 and TRBJ1-5; possible D gene TRBD1, 6 bases. The V end was cut by 8 bases, the J end by 5 bases, with 16 bases between. CDR3 size: 14 residues. Germline V lookup: CDR1 MDHEN, CDR2 SYDVKM. In DNA form, the CDR3 reads TGTGCCAGCGGAGAGAGTTACAGGGATCAGCCCCAGCATTTT. It encodes CASGESYRDQPQHF.

J is TRBJ2-4 and V is TRBV2; D is perhaps TRBD1 (6 bases). The CDR3 runs to 17 residues. Germline loops: CDR1 SNHLY, CDR2 FYNNEI. The V end was cut by 6 bases, the J end by 0 bases, with 18 bases between. Here the CDR3 reads CASRPRQDLIAKNIQYF. CDR3 coding DNA: TGTGCCAGCAGACCACGACAGGACCTTATAGCCAAAAACATTCAGTACTTC.

J is TRBJ1-1 and V is TRBV10-2; D not resolved. The CDR3 sequence is 14 residues long. Germline assignment: CDR1 WSHSY and CDR2 SAAADI. With 2 bases removed from V and 0 bases from J, the gap between germline ends came to 7 bases. CDR3 sequence: CASSEARMNTEAFF. The CDR3 DNA follows: TGCGCCAGCAGTGAGGCCAGGATGAACACTGAAGCTTTCTTT.

In its sample, this clone was seen once. V and J are TRBV6-5 and TRBJ1-1; the D gene is possibly TRBD1 (6 bases). V gave up 3 bases and J gave up 0 bases, with 11 bases separating them. CDR1 is MNHEY and CDR2 is SVGAGI in the germline V gene. The CDR3 runs 15 residues. The CDR3 DNA reads TGTGCCAGCAGTTATTCTCAGGGGCTGAACACTGAAGCTTTCTTT. This encodes CASSYSQGLNTEAFF.

Comments on this clone: The junction shows a germline mismatch at one end, possibly a read error. The chain couples TRBV9 to TRBJ2-1; the match to TRBD2 covers 7 bases. CDR3 length equals 15 residues. Per the germline V gene, CDR1 is SGDLS and CDR2 is YYNGEE. CDR3 nucleotides: TGTGCCAGCAGCGTAGGAGCGGGAAGCTACCATGAGCAGTTCTTC. Residues: CASSVGAGSYHEQFF.

V usage is TRBV19 and J usage is TRBJ1-5; D is possibly TRBD1 (5 bases). The CDR3 covers 14 residues. Per germline, CDR1 LNHDA and CDR2 SQIVND (reference sequence). Trimming took off 7 bases at V and 7 bases at J, with 17 bases between the two ends. Written as DNA, the CDR3 is TGTGCCAGTACCATTCTGGGGGGTATCCAGCCCCAGCATTTT. Protein sequence: CASTILGGIQPQHF. Full variable domain (missing parts from reference TRBV19 and TRBJ1-5): DGGITQSPKYLFRKEGQNVTLSCEQNLNHDAMYWYRQDPGQGLRLIYYSQIVNDFQKGDIAEGYSVSREKKESFPLTVTSAQKNPTAFYLCASTILGGIQPQHFGDGTRLSIL.

The CDR3 spells CATSDGLRGGYTF. CDR3 coding DNA: TGTGCCACCAGTGATGGGCTCAGGGGTGGCTACACCTTC. The chain has TRBV24-1 and TRBJ1-2; maybe TRBD1 (6 bases). Trimming took off 3 bases at V and 7 bases at J, with 11 bases between the two ends. The CDR3 contains 13 residues. Per the germline V gene, CDR1 is KGHDR and CDR2 is SFDVKD.

The chain combines TRBV7-2 with TRBJ2-3; D is unresolved. This CDR3 spans 13 amino acids. Deletions cut 3 bases from V and 2 bases from J, with 6 bases between. Germline V lookup: CDR1 SGHTA, CDR2 FQGNSA. This CDR3 reads CASSLADTDTQYF. The CDR3, as DNA: TGTGCCAGCAGCTTGGCGGACACAGATACGCAGTATTTT. Full variable domain (rest looked up from reference TRBV7-2 and TRBJ2-3): GAGVSQSPSNKVTEKGKDVELRCDPISGHTALYWYRQSLGQGLEFLIYFQGNSAPDKSGLPSDRFSAERTGGSVSTLTIQRTQQEDSAVYLCASSLADTDTQYFGPGTRLTVL.